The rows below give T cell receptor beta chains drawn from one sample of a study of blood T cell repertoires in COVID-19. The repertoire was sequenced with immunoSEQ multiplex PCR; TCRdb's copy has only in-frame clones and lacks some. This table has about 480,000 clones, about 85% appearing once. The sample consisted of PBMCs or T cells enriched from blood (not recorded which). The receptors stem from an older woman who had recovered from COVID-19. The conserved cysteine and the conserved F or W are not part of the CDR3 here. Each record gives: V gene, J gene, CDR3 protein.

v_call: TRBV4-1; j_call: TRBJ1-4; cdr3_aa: ASSPREGGNEKLF
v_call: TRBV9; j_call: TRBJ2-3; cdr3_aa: ASSVGAGGTDTQY
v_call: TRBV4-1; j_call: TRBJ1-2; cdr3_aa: ASSHGTGANYGYT
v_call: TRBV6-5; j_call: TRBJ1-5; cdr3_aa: ASRPGTGVQPQH
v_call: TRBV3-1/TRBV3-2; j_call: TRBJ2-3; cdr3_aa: ASSAYPADTQY
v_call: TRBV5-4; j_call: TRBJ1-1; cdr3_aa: ASSQGRDTEAF
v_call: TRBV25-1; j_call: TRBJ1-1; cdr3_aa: ASGRVGTEAF
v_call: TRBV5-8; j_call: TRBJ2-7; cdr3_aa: ASSFRGLTYEQY
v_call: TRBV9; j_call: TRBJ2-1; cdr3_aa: ASSVGGLVPEQF
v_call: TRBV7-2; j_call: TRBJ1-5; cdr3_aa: ASSPQGGSNQPQH
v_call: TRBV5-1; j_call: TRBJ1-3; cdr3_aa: ASSPDRGGSGNTIY
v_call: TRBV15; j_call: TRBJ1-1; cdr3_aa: ATSMTGELAF
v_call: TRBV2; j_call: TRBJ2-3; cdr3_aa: ATSRNNSPDTQY
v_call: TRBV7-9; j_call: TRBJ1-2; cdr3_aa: ASTPPGSGEDEGYGYT
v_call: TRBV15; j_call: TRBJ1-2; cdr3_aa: ATSRGSLYGYT
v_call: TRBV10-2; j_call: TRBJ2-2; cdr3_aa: ASSETSRGFVGELF